This T cell receptor (beta chain) was observed in a study of T cell changes during pregnancy in multiple sclerosis. V lost 1 base and J lost 7; bases outside the gene matches: 5. The CDR3 is 14 amino acids. Germline V CDR1 and CDR2: PRHDT, FYEKMQ (reference sequence). TCRdb's table, derived via immunoSEQ multiplex PCR, lists solely in-frame clones and lacks some. The table records some 60,000 clones, roughly nine tenths of them present only once. V is TRBV13 and J is TRBJ1-2, with 8 nucleotides matching TRBD1. This sample comprised CD4+ T cells from peripheral blood mononuclear cells, obtained in the first trimester of pregnancy. The source is a female donor with multiple sclerosis, enrolled in a pregnancy study. The CDR3 protein is CASSLAQGASGYTF. The CDR3 nucleotides are TGTGCCAGCAGCTTAGCTCAGGGGGCTAGTGGCTACACCTTC.